This entry lists 31 T cell receptor beta chains sequenced from one sample in a study of read filtering for tumor transcriptome and immune sequencing. From roughly 0.4 ug of RNA, a library with molecular barcoded alpha/delta and beta/gamma adaptors was made. Using its own MiXCR run on the reads, TCRdb lists one record per CDR3 protein. Here the sample spans around 130,000 distinct CDR3 sequences, less than 15% being singletons. Sequenced: a population of CD138-negative cells sorted from bone marrow. The receptors stem from a donor over 35 with multiple myeloma.

On this clonotype itself: This clone may be a read error of a much larger clone one base away. The CDR3 loop reads CASSLSRAGGAEAFF. The CDR3 DNA sequence: TGTGCCAGCAGTTTAAGTCGGGCCGGGGGCGCTGAAGCTTTCTTT. The chain couples TRBV27 to TRBJ1-1; TRBD1 is a possible D gene (6 bases). The CDR3 has 15 residues. Deletions cut 2 bases from V and 6 bases from J, with 16 bases between. Germline CDR1 MNHEY, CDR2 SMNVEV (reference sequence).

In the case of this clonotype: Compared with germline, one end of the junction differs, possibly owing to a read error. CDR3 nucleotide sequence: TGTGCCAGCAGCGTCAGGGAGTTGTGGACTGAAACTTTCTTT. It encodes CASSVRELWTETFF. The V gene is TRBV12-3 or TRBV12-4, the J gene TRBJ1-1, with TRBD1 as a possible D gene (5 bases). This CDR3 has 14 residues.

This clonotype has a count of ten or more. The CDR3: CASSPGGIDNEQFF. The CDR3 nucleotides read TGTGCCAGCAGCCCGGGCGGGATTGACAATGAGCAGTTCTTC. The chain employs TRBV5-4 and TRBJ2-1; tentatively, D is TRBD2 (6 bases). Trimming shortened V by 4 bases and J by 5 bases, and 13 bases separated the two germline ends. CDR3 size: 14 residues. Germline values: CDR1 SGHNT, CDR2 YYREEE (reference sequence).

The chain employs TRBV5-1 and TRBJ2-2, with 8 bases identical to TRBD1. Per the germline V gene, CDR1 is SGHRS and CDR2 is YFSETQ. This CDR3 has 15 amino acids. J was trimmed by 7 bases and V by 3 bases; bases with no gene match: 8. As DNA, the CDR3 is TGCGCCAGCAGCTACGGGACAGGTCAGGGCGGGGAGCTGTTTTTT. Translated, it gives CASSYGTGQGGELFF.

In this sample, this clonotype turned up many times. The chain carries TRBV6-5 and TRBJ2-5, with TRBD2 matching 9 bases. Germline-derived CDR1 and CDR2 are MNHEY and SVGAGI. V lost 7 bases to trimming and J lost 4 bases; unmatched junction nucleotides: 13. The CDR3 length is 16 residues. The CDR3 sequence: CASIKRLAEGGETQYF. Here the CDR3 DNA reads TGTGCCAGCATCAAAAGACTAGCGGAGGGGGGAGAGACCCAGTACTTC.

This clonotype was counted at least ten times. The V call is TRBV6-6, the J call TRBJ2-1; D perhaps matches TRBD1 (6 bases). The CDR3 totals 16 residues. V was trimmed by 1 base and J by 2 bases, leaving 12 bases between them. The germline CDR1 and CDR2 sequences are MNHNY and SVGAGI (reference sequence). In nucleotides, the CDR3 is TGTGCCAGCAGTTACTTCAGGGGCTCTGCCTACAATGAGCAGTTCTTC. It translates to CASSYFRGSAYNEQFF.

This clonotype appeared many times. The chain couples TRBV4-3 to TRBJ1-1, with D possibly matching TRBD1 (5 bases). This CDR3 is 14 amino acids long. Per germline, CDR1 LGHNA and CDR2 YSLEER. Trimming removed 2 bases from V and 5 bases from J, with 12 bases in between. The CDR3 DNA reads as TGCGCCAGCAGCCAAAGTGGGGCGGATACTGAAGCTTTCTTT. It yields the protein CASSQSGADTEAFF.

In this sample, this clonotype turned up a few times. The junction departs from the called germline gene at one end, perhaps through a read error. The V call is TRBV7-9, the J call TRBJ2-1; D is unclear. The CDR3 extends over 13 amino acids. Germline V CDR1 and CDR2: SEHNR, FQNEAQ (reference sequence). The CDR3 nucleotides are TGTGCCTGCAGCTTAGGCCACACGGATGAGCAGTTCTTC. Protein sequence: CACSLGHTDEQFF.

This clonotype was seen many times. The rearrangement uses TRBV30 and TRBJ2-1; 12 nucleotides agree with TRBD2. Germline CDR1 reads GTSNPN; CDR2 reads SVGIG (reference sequence). With 0 bases clipped from V and 14 bases from J, the junction kept 11 bases outside the gene matches. This CDR3 spans 15 amino acids. CDR3 residues: CAWSVPPSGRGVKFF. The CDR3 region has the DNA TGTGCCTGGAGTGTACCGCCTAGCGGGAGGGGCGTCAAGTTCTTC. The full variable domain, completed using reference TRBV30 and TRBJ2-1, is SQTIHQWPATLVQPVGSPLSLECTVEGTSNPNLYWYRQAAGRGLQLLFYSVGIGQISSEVPQNLSASRPQDRQFILSSKKLLLSDSGFYLCAWSVPPSGRGVKFFGPGTRLTVL.

This clonotype showed up many times. This chain links TRBV4-1 with TRBJ2-1; D unclear. V was trimmed by 1 base and J by 6 bases, leaving 10 bases between them. Germline CDR1 reads MGHRA; CDR2 reads YSYEKL. This CDR3 has 14 residues. The CDR3 is CASSQGIQSNEQFF. The CDR3 region has the DNA TGCGCCAGCAGCCAAGGGATACAGAGCAATGAGCAGTTCTTC.

Remarks on this clonotype: This may stem from a read error, because a much larger clone lies one nucleotide away. The CDR3 does not end in the conserved phenylalanine or tryptophan, so this is likely a read error. The CDR3 protein is CASSDTLAGGFNEQFS. The DNA for the CDR3 is TGTGCCAGCAGTGACACACTAGCGGGAGGGTTCAATGAGCAGTTCTCC. The chain links TRBV6-2 or TRBV6-3 to TRBJ2-1; 13 bases align to TRBD2. Germline assignment: CDR1 MNHEY and CDR2 SVGEGT. CDR3 length: 16 amino acids. V was clipped by 5 bases and J by 6 bases; unmatched bases: 7.

This clonotype has a count of ten or more. The chain couples TRBV11-2 to TRBJ1-1, with D possibly matching TRBD1 (6 bases). Per the germline V gene, CDR1 is SGHAT and CDR2 is FQNNGV. CDR3 length: 16 amino acids. The germline V and J ends were trimmed by 5 bases and 5 bases, with 21 bases remaining between them. CDR3 region: CASSPRGGGGWTEAFF. As DNA, the CDR3 is TGTGCCAGCAGCCCCCGGGGGGGGGGCGGGTGGACTGAAGCTTTCTTT.

In regard to this clonotype: It is likely a read error: a sequence one base away is far more abundant. The genes are TRBV7-2 and TRBJ2-4; 7 bases align to TRBD1. Trimming removed 0 bases from V and 11 bases from J; junction bases left unmatched: 10. Germline values: CDR1 SGHTA, CDR2 FQGNSA. There are 15 residues in the CDR3. CDR3 in amino acids: CASSLARGPLNFQYF. DNA for the CDR3: TGTGCCAGCAGCTTAGCTAGGGGGCCTTTGAACTTTCAGTACTTC.

This clonotype was picked up many times. The V call is TRBV5-6, the J call TRBJ2-1; 7 nucleotides match TRBD2. Looked up from germline, CDR1 is SGHDT and CDR2 is YYEEEE. This CDR3 contains 14 residues. The J segment lost 3 bases and the V segment lost 4 bases, leaving 4 bases of the junction unmatched. This CDR3 is CASSPRDYYNEQFF. The DNA for the CDR3 is TGTGCCAGCAGCCCCCGGGACTACTACAATGAGCAGTTCTTC.

For this clonotype: This could be a read error, since a much larger clone is one nucleotide away. CDR3 in amino acids: CASSPGAFSQPQHF. The CDR3 DNA follows: TGTGCCAGCAGTCCCGGGGCCTTTAGTCAGCCCCAGCATTTT. The chain couples TRBV27 to TRBJ1-5; weak D call: TRBD1 (5 bases). CDR1 MNHEY and CDR2 SMNVEV come from the germline V gene (reference sequence). CDR3 size: 14 residues. Trimming stripped 5 bases from V and 6 bases from J, with 14 bases between.

The genes are TRBV11-3 and TRBJ1-1; a weak D match, TRBD1 (5 bases). V lost 6 bases, J lost 7 bases, and 18 bases lay in between. CDR1 and CDR2 from the germline V gene are SGHNT and YENEEA. CDR3 length equals 14 residues. CDR3 coding DNA: TGTGCCAGCAGGGGGGATTTACTTAATAATGAAGCTTTCTTT. Protein: CASRGDLLNNEAFF.

The table lists this clonotype with a few counts. The chain couples TRBV24-1 to TRBJ2-2; TRBD2 matches at 9 bases. J lost 6 bases, V lost 5 bases, and 9 bases had no gene match. The CDR3 is 16 amino acids. Germline CDR1 is KGHDR and CDR2 is SFDVKD. CDR3 bases: TGTGCCACCAGTGGAAATAGCGGGAGTATAGCCGGGGAGCTGTTTTTT. It yields the protein CATSGNSGSIAGELFF.

This clonotype was detected many times. The J gene is TRBJ2-1, the V gene TRBV6-2 or TRBV6-3; D might be TRBD2 (7 bases). This CDR3 has 20 amino acids. V was trimmed by 4 bases and J by 0 bases, leaving 25 bases between them. Germline V gene data show CDR1 as MNHEY and CDR2 as SVGEGT. CDR3 sequence reads: CASSFGLVVRLGGSYNEQFF. The CDR3 DNA reads as TGTGCCAGCAGTTTTGGACTAGTTGTTCGCTTAGGGGGCTCCTACAATGAGCAGTTCTTC.

This clonotype appeared a single time. The chain employs TRBV20-1 and TRBJ2-7; 8 bases fit TRBD2. This CDR3 comprises 14 residues. CDR1 is DFQATT, CDR2 SNEGSKA, per germline (reference sequence). The J segment lost 0 bases and the V segment lost 6 bases, leaving 7 bases of the junction unmatched. DNA for the CDR3: TGCAGTGCCCGAAGCGGGAGAAGCTCCTACGAGCAGTACTTC. Translation: CSARSGRSSYEQYF.

This clonotype occurred many times. This CDR3 reads CSVRGITFEQYF. Written as DNA, the CDR3 is TGCAGCGTTCGAGGGATTACGTTCGAGCAGTACTTC. The rearrangement links TRBV29-1 to TRBJ2-7, with a weak D call TRBD2 (5 bases). The V gene's germline CDR1 is SQVTM and CDR2 ANQGSEA. V lost 5 bases, J lost 6 bases, and 14 bases lay in between. This CDR3 is 12 amino acids long.

The table lists this clonotype with many counts. The J gene is TRBJ1-1, the V gene TRBV10-3, with D perhaps matching TRBD1 (6 bases). The germline V gene encodes CDR1 ENHRY and CDR2 SYGVKD. The CDR3 is made up of 14 amino acids. Trimming took off 6 bases at V and 4 bases at J, with 15 bases between the two ends. The CDR3 DNA reads TGTGCCATCAGGCCAGTGGGAGGGGGCACTGAAGCTTTCTTT. Its translation is CAIRPVGGGTEAFF.

This clonotype was recorded only once. A much larger clone lies a single base off, so this may be a read error. This chain joins TRBV15 and TRBJ2-1, with 8 bases matching TRBD1. The CDR3 contains 15 residues. Germline CDR1 LNHNV, CDR2 YYDKDF (reference sequence). The CDR3 loop is CATNREDRVIDEQFF. The CDR3, as DNA: TGTGCCACCAACAGAGAGGACAGGGTTATAGATGAGCAGTTCTTC.

This clonotype showed up many times. The chain links TRBV10-2 to TRBJ1-1; no clear D. Between the trimmed V and J ends, which lost 2 bases and 0 bases, there was a span of 4 bases. The CDR3 runs to 13 residues. CDR1 and CDR2 (germline): WSHSY, SAAADI. CDR3 DNA: TGCGCCAGCAGTGAGAACATGAACACTGAAGCTTTCTTT. Encoded protein: CASSENMNTEAFF.

This clonotype has a count of ten or more. This chain joins TRBV6-1 and TRBJ1-1, with 7 positions matching TRBD1. Trimming took 7 bases from V and 1 from J; bases not matched to a gene: 9. The CDR3 consists of 15 residues. Germline V gene lookup returns CDR1 MNHNS and CDR2 SASEGT. The CDR3 spells CASTPSGQPNTEAFF. CDR3 coding DNA: TGTGCCAGCACCCCATCGGGACAGCCGAACACTGAAGCTTTCTTT.

The chain is built from TRBV15 and TRBJ2-1; 7 bases line up with TRBD1. The CDR3 consists of 14 residues. Per the germline V gene, CDR1 is LNHNV and CDR2 is YYDKDF (reference sequence). Trimming cost V 4 bases and J 8 bases; bases outside gene matches: 8. CDR3 in amino acids: CATSTRGGWDEQFF. CDR3 nucleotides: TGTGCCACCAGCACCCGAGGGGGCTGGGATGAGCAGTTCTTC.

On this clonotype itself: The germline gene is not matched at one end of the junction; a read error may be the cause. This chain uses TRBV6-2 or TRBV6-3 with TRBJ2-3; 11 nucleotides agree with TRBD2. The CDR3 extends over 15 amino acids. The germline CDR1 and CDR2 sequences are MNHEY and SVGEGT. For the CDR3, the DNA is TGTGCCATCAGTCCTAGCGGGGGGCGCACAGATACGCAGTATTTT. This sequence encodes CAISPSGGRTDTQYF.

This clonotype was seen more than once but under ten times. A read error may explain this, as a much larger clone is one base away. The chain is built from TRBV4-1 and TRBJ2-7; D possibly corresponds to TRBD2 (7 bases). Germline assignment: CDR1 MGHRA and CDR2 YSYEKL. The CDR3 runs 14 residues. The DNA of the CDR3 is TGCGCCAGCAGCCAAGAGGGGGGGGGCTACGAGCAGTGCTTC. Its protein product is CASSQEGGGYEQCF.

This clonotype came up many times. The chain recombines TRBV7-2 with TRBJ2-3; D gene ambiguous. Germline loops: CDR1 SGHTA, CDR2 FQGNSA. The CDR3 consists of 14 residues. The V and J ends lost 0 bases and 0 bases respectively, with 4 bases between them. CDR3 nucleotide sequence: TGTGCCAGCAGCTTAGCGGGCAGCACAGATACGCAGTATTTT. Translated: CASSLAGSTDTQYF.

This clonotype was observed many times. The gene calls are TRBV4-1 and TRBJ2-7; 8 bases are a match to TRBD2. The V segment lost 3 bases and the J segment 5 bases; nucleotides outside the gene matches: 12. CDR1 MGHRA and CDR2 YSYEKL come from the germline V gene. CDR3 length equals 16 residues. DNA of the CDR3: TGCGCCAGCAGCCATCCCCTGGCACTAGCGGCTCACGAGCAGTACTTC. Amino acids: CASSHPLALAAHEQYF.

This clonotype was recorded many times. V gene TRBV4-3 combines with J gene TRBJ2-3, with TRBD2 matching over 7 bases. V shed 0 bases, J shed 3 bases, and the junction held 15 bases outside the gene matches. This CDR3 is 19 amino acids long. Looked up from germline, CDR1 is LGHNA and CDR2 is YSLEER. For the CDR3, the DNA is TGCGCCAGCAGCCAAGATGGGGCTCGACTAGCCCAAGAGACAGATACGCAGTATTTT. Encoded protein: CASSQDGARLAQETDTQYF.

DNA for the CDR3: TGTGCCAATTCCCGGGACAGGGGGTTGGAGCAGTACTTC. Encoded protein: CANSRDRGLEQYF. The V and J genes are TRBV7-3 and TRBJ2-7, with 11 bases identical to TRBD1. The CDR3 has 13 amino acids. Germline CDR1 and CDR2: SGHTA and FQGTGA. J lost 7 bases, V lost 10 bases, and 9 bases had no gene match.